Each of the 29 T cell receptor beta chains below was sequenced from the same sample in a study of blood T cells in healthy people across ages. Sample-barcoded 5' priming and a J-beta primer mix drove a second PCR of roughly 6 to 12 cycles. TCRdb called the 5' RACE reads again in MiXCR, with one record for every CDR3 protein. This sample has about 680,000 distinct CDR3 sequences; approximately 50% occur once, and the top ten carry around 32%. The sequenced material came from blood. The receptors were gathered from a woman aged 55-70 years in good health.

This clonotype has a handful of counts. The genes are TRBV20-1 and TRBJ2-1; 7 bases are a match to TRBD2. CDR1 DFQATT and CDR2 SNEGSKA come from the germline V gene (reference sequence). V lost 1 base, J lost 6 bases, and 9 bases stayed unmatched. The CDR3 contains 15 residues. This CDR3 reads CSARVSAGAGNEQFF. The DNA for the CDR3 is TGCAGTGCTAGAGTGTCGGCGGGAGCTGGCAATGAGCAGTTCTTC.

This clonotype has just a few counts. The chain combines TRBV4-2 with TRBJ2-6; tentative D call: TRBD2 (5 bases). This CDR3 region has 20 residues. CDR1 and CDR2 (germline): LGHNA, YNFKEQ. The V gene lost 0 bases and the J gene lost 0 bases, with 18 bases spanning the gap. The CDR3 is CASSQDLVRVGRSGANVLTF. In nucleotides, the CDR3 is TGTGCCAGCAGCCAAGATCTAGTGAGGGTGGGTCGCTCTGGGGCCAACGTCCTGACTTTC.

This clonotype was seen a few times. The chain joins TRBV15 to TRBJ2-7, with a tentative D call TRBD1 (5 bases). The V gene lost 2 bases and the J gene lost 2 bases, with 7 bases spanning the gap. Germline values: CDR1 LNHNV, CDR2 YYDKDF (reference sequence). The CDR3 runs 13 residues. The CDR3 loop is CATSRSTAYEQYF. For the CDR3, the DNA is TGTGCCACCAGCAGATCGACAGCCTACGAGCAGTACTTC. The complete variable domain, with remaining parts taken from reference TRBV15 and TRBJ2-7, reads DAMVIQNPRYQVTQFGKPVTLSCSQTLNHNVMYWYQQKSSQAPKLLFHYYDKDFNNEADTPDNFQSRRPNTSFCFLDIRSPGLGDTAMYLCATSRSTAYEQYFGPGTRLTVT.

This clonotype turned up a few times. The chain is built from TRBV5-1 and TRBJ2-1, with D possibly being TRBD2 (6 bases). The CDR3 extends over 17 amino acids. CDR1 and CDR2 (germline): SGHRS, YFSETQ. V dropped 4 bases and J dropped 0 bases, with 17 bases sitting between them. CDR3 protein: CASSPRLDPRSYNEQFF. The CDR3, as DNA: TGCGCCAGCAGCCCCCGACTAGACCCTCGCTCCTACAATGAGCAGTTCTTC.

This clonotype was observed a few times. This chain connects TRBV5-1 to TRBJ2-7, with D tentatively TRBD1 (5 bases). The CDR3 extends over 14 amino acids. V lost 4 bases and J 4 bases, leaving 15 bases between the germline ends. In germline, CDR1 is SGHRS, CDR2 YFSETQ. The CDR3 sequence: CASSAGRQPYEQYF. CDR3 DNA: TGCGCCAGCAGCGCCGGCCGACAGCCTTACGAGCAGTACTTC.

Notes on this clonotype: A much more abundant neighbour one base away suggests this may be a read error. J is TRBJ2-4 and V is TRBV5-1, with a possible D match to TRBD1 (5 bases). The germline CDR1 and CDR2 sequences are SGHRS and YFSETQ. The CDR3 has 13 amino acids. Written as DNA, the CDR3 is TGCGCCAGCGGCTTGGGGCAGCAAAACATTCAGTACTTC. Protein product: CASGLGQQNIQYF. The full variable domain, in which reference TRBV5-1 and TRBJ2-4 provide the parts outside the CDR3, is KAGVTQTPRYLIKTRGQQVTLSCSPISGHRSVSWYQQTPGQGLQFLFEYFSETQRNKGNFPGRFSGRQFSNSRSEMNVSTLELGDSALYLCASGLGQQNIQYFGAGTRLSVL.

The V gene is TRBV20-1, the J gene TRBJ1-1; D gene unclear. Trimming left V 6 bases short and J 7 bases short, with 18 bases between. Germline V gene data show CDR1 as DFQATT and CDR2 as SNEGSKA (reference sequence). The CDR3 totals 13 residues. CDR3 sequence (DNA): TGCAGTGCCCCCATCAGAGGGCGCGATGAAGCTTTCTTT. Residues: CSAPIRGRDEAFF.

The genes are TRBV20-1 and TRBJ2-5; 9 nucleotides align to TRBD2. With the DNA end fitting TRBJ2-7 better, the J assignment may be wrong. This CDR3 has 14 residues. Germline assignment: CDR1 DFQATT and CDR2 SNEGSKA (reference sequence). The CDR3 DNA reads TGCAGTGTTCCGCCGGGACTAGCTGAATACGAGCAGTACTTC. Translated, it gives CSVPPGLAEYEQYF.

V gene TRBV4-2 combines with J gene TRBJ1-4; 10 nucleotides align to TRBD1. Germline assignment: CDR1 LGHNA and CDR2 YNFKEQ. This CDR3 is 16 amino acids long. With V trimmed by 0 bases and J by 7 bases, 5 bases remained unmatched. CDR3 amino acids: CASSQDGGQGSEKLFF. CDR3 DNA sequence: TGTGCCAGCAGCCAAGACGGGGGACAGGGGTCTGAAAAACTGTTTTTT.

The chain links TRBV15 to TRBJ2-6; either TRBD1 or TRBD2 may fit D (5 bases each). V lost 1 base, J lost 2 bases, and 9 bases lay in between. The CDR3 loop spans 16 amino acids. Germline CDR1 and CDR2: LNHNV and YYDKDF (reference sequence). CDR3 bases: TGTGCCACCAGCAGAGCCCGGGACCCTGGGGCCAACGTCCTGACTTTC. Its translation: CATSRARDPGANVLTF.

The rearrangement links TRBV6-1 to TRBJ2-1; 8 nucleotides match TRBD2. The CDR3 is made up of 13 amino acids. Germline CDR1 reads MNHNS; CDR2 reads SASEGT. The V segment lost 2 bases and the J segment 9 bases; nucleotides outside the gene matches: 3. DNA for the CDR3: TGTGCCAGCAGTGAAAGCGGGAGAGGTGAGCAGTTCTTC. It translates to CASSESGRGEQFF.

The gene calls are TRBV12-3 or TRBV12-4 and TRBJ2-7, with D possibly being TRBD2 (7 bases). The CDR3 totals 14 residues. The germline V and J ends were trimmed by 0 bases and 6 bases, with 12 bases remaining between them. CDR3 amino acids: CASSLAGGGCEQYF. CDR3 in DNA: TGTGCCAGCAGTTTAGCGGGAGGGGGTTGCGAGCAGTACTTC.

This clonotype occurred a few times. The J gene is TRBJ2-3, the V gene TRBV2, with TRBD1 matching over 7 bases. V was clipped by 6 bases and J by 1 base; unmatched bases: 10. The CDR3 is 16 residues long. Per germline, CDR1 SNHLY and CDR2 FYNNEI. The CDR3: CASSERTGRRTDTQYF. Here the CDR3 DNA reads TGTGCCAGCAGCGAGAGGACAGGTAGACGCACAGATACGCAGTATTTT.

CDR3 sequence (DNA): TGTGCCATCAATGAACCCGGGACCTCCGCCTACGAGCAGTACTTC. Residues: CAINEPGTSAYEQYF. This rearrangement joins TRBV10-3 to TRBJ2-7; D is possibly TRBD1 or TRBD2 (5 bases each). The germline V and J ends were trimmed by 7 bases and 2 bases, with 18 bases remaining between them. Germline loops: CDR1 ENHRY, CDR2 SYGVKD. This CDR3 comprises 15 residues.

This clonotype has more than one count but fewer than ten. V usage is TRBV4-2 and J usage is TRBJ2-2; D might be TRBD2 (5 bases). The length of the CDR3 is 15 residues. Trimming cost V 0 bases and J 4 bases, with 9 bases left between them. Germline V CDR1 and CDR2: LGHNA, YNFKEQ. CDR3 in DNA: TGTGCCAGCAGCCAAGACCTAGCCCTCACCGGGGAGCTGTTTTTT. Its translation: CASSQDLALTGELFF.

This clonotype was seen repeatedly, ten times or more. The chain couples TRBV2 to TRBJ1-2; 9 bases line up with TRBD1. J lost 4 bases, V lost 8 bases, and 2 bases had no gene match. This CDR3 comprises 12 residues. Germline-derived CDR1 and CDR2 are SNHLY and FYNNEI. The CDR3 here is CASGQGRYGYTF. As DNA, the CDR3 is TGTGCCAGCGGACAGGGGCGCTATGGCTACACCTTC.

For this clonotype: This may be a read error, as it is one base from a much larger clone. The rearrangement uses TRBV6-2 or TRBV6-3 and TRBJ1-1; no reliable D call. Trimming took 7 bases from V and 4 from J, leaving 13 bases between them. CDR3 length equals 13 residues. From germline, CDR1 is MNHEY and CDR2 SVGEGT. CDR3 residues: CASTMPLATEAFF. The CDR3 DNA reads as TGTGCCAGCACCATGCCACTGGCCACTGAAGCTTTCTTT.

This clonotype was found many times. V usage is TRBV29-1 and J usage is TRBJ2-3; the match to TRBD2 covers 10 bases. This CDR3 is built from 15 residues. V shed 5 bases, J shed 3 bases, and the junction held 8 bases outside the gene matches. Germline assignment: CDR1 SQVTM and CDR2 ANQGSEA. The chain's CDR3 is CSVTPRTSGTDTQYF. CDR3 nucleotides: TGCAGCGTTACACCGCGGACTAGCGGAACAGATACGCAGTATTTT.

There are a few counts of this clonotype. This chain connects TRBV4-3 to TRBJ2-7; tentative D call: TRBD1 (5 bases). CDR1 LGHNA and CDR2 YSLEER come from the germline V gene. CDR3 length: 14 residues. V was trimmed by 0 bases and J by 0 bases, leaving 6 bases between them. For the CDR3, the DNA is TGCGCCAGCAGCCAAGAGACAGTCTCCTACGAGCAGTACTTC. It translates to CASSQETVSYEQYF.

The CDR3 DNA follows: TGTGCCAGCAGTTCCCGGGCGGGAGACCCAGAGACCCAGTACTTC. Translating gives CASSSRAGDPETQYF. This rearrangement joins TRBV6-2 or TRBV6-3 to TRBJ2-7, with 7 bases that match TRBD2. The assigned J gene may be wrong: the sequence end matches TRBJ2-5 better. The CDR3 sequence is 15 residues long. Germline V CDR1 and CDR2: MNHEY, SVGEGT.

This clonotype was recorded only once. The chain couples TRBV28 to TRBJ1-5; 8 bases are a match to TRBD1. The CDR3 runs to 15 residues. V lost 5 bases and J lost 6; bases outside the gene matches: 9. Germline CDR1 and CDR2: MDHEN and SYDVKM. For the CDR3, the DNA is TGTGCCAGCAGTGTACCGCAGGGGGCGGGTCAGCCCCAGCATTTT. This codes for CASSVPQGAGQPQHF.

The chain joins TRBV20-1 to TRBJ2-1; TRBD2 matches at 9 bases. The germline gives CDR1 DFQATT, CDR2 SNEGSKA (reference sequence). The J segment lost 1 base and the V segment lost 6 bases, leaving 10 bases of the junction unmatched. There are 16 residues in the CDR3. The CDR3 sequence: CSAQSSTSGSYNEQFF. CDR3 bases: TGCAGTGCCCAATCTTCGACTAGCGGTTCCTACAATGAGCAGTTCTTC.

Only a few counts were recorded for this clonotype. The chain uses TRBV20-1 and TRBJ2-4; 14 bases line up with TRBD2. TRBJ2-7 explains the end of the DNA better; the J call may be wrong. The CDR3 loop spans 13 amino acids. Germline loops: CDR1 DFQATT, CDR2 SNEGSKA (reference sequence). The CDR3 loop is CSAPGLAGDEQYF. The CDR3 DNA is TGCAGTGCTCCGGGACTAGCGGGAGACGAGCAGTACTTC.

This clonotype appeared many times. The chain uses TRBV7-2 and TRBJ2-1; 11 bases match TRBD2. The germline gives CDR1 SGHTA, CDR2 FQGNSA. The CDR3 loop spans 12 amino acids. V was clipped by 4 bases and J by 13 bases; unmatched bases: 3. The CDR3, as DNA: TGTGCCAGCAGCTGGGGGACTAGCGGCCAGTTCTTC. It translates to CASSWGTSGQFF.

The rearrangement uses TRBV20-1 and TRBJ2-3, with D possibly being TRBD1 or TRBD2 (5 bases each). Germline CDR1 and CDR2: DFQATT and SNEGSKA (reference sequence). V lost 5 bases to trimming and J lost 4 bases, with 13 bases between them. CDR3 length: 13 residues. For the CDR3, the DNA is TGCAGTGCTTCCCCGGGGCAGCCAGATACGCAGTATTTT. It translates to CSASPGQPDTQYF.

This clonotype occurred a few times. The chain combines TRBV4-2 with TRBJ2-1, with D possibly being TRBD2 (6 bases). Trimming left V 6 bases short and J 2 bases short, with 14 bases between. The V gene's germline CDR1 is LGHNA and CDR2 YNFKEQ. The CDR3 runs 15 residues. CDR3 sequence: CASRGSGGPYNEQFF. CDR3 DNA: TGTGCCAGCAGGGGCAGTGGAGGGCCCTACAATGAGCAGTTCTTC.

The chain is built from TRBV6-5 and TRBJ2-7; D ambiguous. The CDR3 contains 14 residues. The germline CDR1 and CDR2 sequences are MNHEY and SVGAGI. V shed 1 base and J shed 2 bases, with 9 bases lying between them. The CDR3 DNA is TGTGCCAGCAGTTACTGGGGTAGCACCTACGAGCAGTACTTC. Translated, it gives CASSYWGSTYEQYF.

This clonotype was observed a few times. The chain employs TRBV5-1 and TRBJ2-5; 8 bases align to TRBD1. This CDR3 region has 16 residues. V dropped 4 bases and J dropped 3; count of bases not matched to a gene: 11. CDR1 and CDR2 from the germline V gene are SGHRS and YFSETQ. The CDR3 sequence: CASSRRQGMGEETQYF. The CDR3 bases are TGCGCCAGCAGCCGCCGACAGGGGATGGGGGAAGAGACCCAGTACTTC. The full variable domain, with the rest looked up from reference TRBV5-1 and TRBJ2-5, is KAGVTQTPRYLIKTRGQQVTLSCSPISGHRSVSWYQQTPGQGLQFLFEYFSETQRNKGNFPGRFSGRQFSNSRSEMNVSTLELGDSALYLCASSRRQGMGEETQYFGPGTRLLVL.

This rearrangement joins TRBV2 to TRBJ2-7, with 12 positions matching TRBD1. Germline CDR1 SNHLY, CDR2 FYNNEI. With 6 bases clipped from V and 4 bases from J, the junction kept 7 bases outside the gene matches. CDR3 length: 15 amino acids. The CDR3 sequence is CASRGTGGAGYEQYF. CDR3 DNA: TGTGCCAGCAGAGGGACAGGGGGCGCCGGGTACGAGCAGTACTTC.